This record looks at one T cell receptor beta chain sequence and its context. Its antigen is still unknown. Sequencing used immunoSEQ multiplex PCR; TCRdb keeps in-frame clones, though not all of them. The sample contains around 19,000 clones, around 89% of which appear only once. This CDR3 spans 14 amino acids. V shed 4 bases and J 13 bases; nucleotides not matched to a gene: 8. Looked up from germline, CDR1 is SGHDN and CDR2 is FVKESK. The entry originates in a study of T cells in tuberculosis. Study summary: IGRA-negative adolescents, IGRA-positive adolescents with latent tuberculosis and adults with active tuberculosis formed this South African cohort. Overall study results and limits: A GMM-specific repertoire classifier reached approximately 84% accuracy, AUROC under 0.95.

Latent tuberculosis screening used tuberculin skin test and IGRA at entry. The rearrangement links TRBV14 to TRBJ1-6; 9 bases agree with TRBD1. The receptor was derived from a donor aged 10 to 29 with latent tuberculosis or without tuberculosis infection. Sequenced material: PBMCs. The CDR3 DNA is TGTGCCAGCAGCCCACGACAGGGGGACCGGCCCCTCCACTTT. It encodes CASSPRQGDRPLHF.